This T cell receptor (beta chain) was documented in a study of OX40 agonist ivuxolimab in advanced cancers. Across the whole study: Eligibility admitted prior anti-PD-1, anti-PD-L1 or anti-CTLA-4 therapy; about 40% had some. Findings of the study overall: Expanded clones were, on average, more numerous in CD8+ T cells than in CD4+.

V shed 6 bases, J shed 2 bases, and the junction held 7 bases outside the gene matches. This CDR3 region has 16 residues. CDR1 is KGHSH, CDR2 LQKENI, per germline. As for this clone: No antigen is known for it.

Repertoires were generated with immunoSEQ multiplex PCR, while TCRdb's copy carries only in-frame clones and drops some. The sample records some 74,000 clones, roughly 78% being singletons. This specimen was CD4+ or CD8+ T cells sorted from blood, taken in a trial of the OX40 agonist ivuxolimab. V is TRBV18 and J is TRBJ2-7, with 13 bases lining up with TRBD2. This TCR was sampled from an adult with an advanced solid tumor such as melanoma, head and neck, liver or kidney cancer. The CDR3 DNA is TGTGCCAGCTCGGGGGGACTAGCGGGGACGACCTACGAGCAGTACTTC. It codes for CASSGGLAGTTYEQYF.